This T cell receptor beta chain was identified in a study of shared T cell receptors in the human thymus. This CDR3 contains 16 residues. Germline loops: CDR1 LGHNA, CDR2 YNFKEQ. Trimming took 4 bases from V and 5 from J; bases not matched to a gene: 10. Some clones are missing from TCRdb's copy, which holds only in-frame ones; the method was immunoSEQ multiplex PCR. The sample consists of hundreds of thousands of clones, roughly 94% of them appearing once. The chain couples TRBV4-2 to TRBJ2-5, with TRBD2 matching over 10 bases. What was sequenced was thymocytes. The receptor was derived from a human donor. The DNA for the CDR3 is TGTGCCAGCAGCCGGGATCCGCTAGCGGGGGAGGAGACCCAGTACTTC. It yields the protein CASSRDPLAGEETQYF.